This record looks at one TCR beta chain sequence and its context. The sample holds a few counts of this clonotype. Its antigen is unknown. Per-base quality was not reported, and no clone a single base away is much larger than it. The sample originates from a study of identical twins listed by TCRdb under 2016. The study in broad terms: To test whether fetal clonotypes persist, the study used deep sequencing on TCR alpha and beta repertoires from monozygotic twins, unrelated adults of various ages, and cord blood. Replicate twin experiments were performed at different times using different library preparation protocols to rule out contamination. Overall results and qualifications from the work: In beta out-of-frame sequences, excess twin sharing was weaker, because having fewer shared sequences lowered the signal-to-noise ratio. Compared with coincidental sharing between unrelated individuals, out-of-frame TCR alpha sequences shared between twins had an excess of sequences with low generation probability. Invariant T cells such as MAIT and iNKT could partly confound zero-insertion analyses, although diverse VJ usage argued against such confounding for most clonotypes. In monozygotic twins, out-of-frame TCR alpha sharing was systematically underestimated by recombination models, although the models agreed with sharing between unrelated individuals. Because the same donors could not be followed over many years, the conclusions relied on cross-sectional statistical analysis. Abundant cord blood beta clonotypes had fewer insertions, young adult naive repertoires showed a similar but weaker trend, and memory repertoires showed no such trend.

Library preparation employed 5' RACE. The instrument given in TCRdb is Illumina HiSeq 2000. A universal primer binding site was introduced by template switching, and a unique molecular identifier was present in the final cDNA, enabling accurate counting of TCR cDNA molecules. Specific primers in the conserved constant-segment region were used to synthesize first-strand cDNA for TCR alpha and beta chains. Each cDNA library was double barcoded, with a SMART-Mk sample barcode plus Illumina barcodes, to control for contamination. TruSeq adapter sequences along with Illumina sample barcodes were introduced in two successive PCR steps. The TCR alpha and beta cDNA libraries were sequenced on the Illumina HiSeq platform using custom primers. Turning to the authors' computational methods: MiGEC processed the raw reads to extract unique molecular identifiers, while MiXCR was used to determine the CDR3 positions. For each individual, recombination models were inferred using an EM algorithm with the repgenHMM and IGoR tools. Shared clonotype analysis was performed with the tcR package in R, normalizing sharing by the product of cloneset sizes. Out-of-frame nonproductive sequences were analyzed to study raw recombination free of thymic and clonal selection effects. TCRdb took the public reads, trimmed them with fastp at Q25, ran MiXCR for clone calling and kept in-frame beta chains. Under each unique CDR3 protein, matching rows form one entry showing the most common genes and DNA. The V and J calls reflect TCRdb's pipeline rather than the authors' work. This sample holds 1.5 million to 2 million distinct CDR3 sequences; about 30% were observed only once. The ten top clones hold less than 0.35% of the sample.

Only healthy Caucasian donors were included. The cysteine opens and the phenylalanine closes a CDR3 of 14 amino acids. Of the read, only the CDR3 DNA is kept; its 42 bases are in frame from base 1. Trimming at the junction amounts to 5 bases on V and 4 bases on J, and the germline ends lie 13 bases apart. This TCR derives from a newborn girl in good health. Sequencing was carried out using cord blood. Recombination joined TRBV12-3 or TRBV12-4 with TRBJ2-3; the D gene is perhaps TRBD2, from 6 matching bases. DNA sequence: TGTGCCAGCAGTCCCCCCGGGAGTGCAGATACGCAGTATTTT. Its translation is CASSPPGSADTQYF.